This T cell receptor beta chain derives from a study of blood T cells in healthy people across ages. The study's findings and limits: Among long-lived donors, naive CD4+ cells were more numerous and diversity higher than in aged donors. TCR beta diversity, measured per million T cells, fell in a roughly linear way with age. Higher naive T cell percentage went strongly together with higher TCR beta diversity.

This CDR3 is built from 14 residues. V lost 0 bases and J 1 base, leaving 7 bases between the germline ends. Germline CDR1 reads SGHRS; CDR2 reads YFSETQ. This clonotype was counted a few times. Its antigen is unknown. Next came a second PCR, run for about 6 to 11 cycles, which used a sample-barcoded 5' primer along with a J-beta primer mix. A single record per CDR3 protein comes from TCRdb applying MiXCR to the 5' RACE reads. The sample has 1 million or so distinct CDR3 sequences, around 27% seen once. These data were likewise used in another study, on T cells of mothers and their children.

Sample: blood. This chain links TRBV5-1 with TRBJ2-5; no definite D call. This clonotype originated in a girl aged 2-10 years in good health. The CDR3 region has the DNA TGCGCCAGCAGCTTGGTACAGACCCAAGAGACCCAGTACTTC. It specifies CASSLVQTQETQYF. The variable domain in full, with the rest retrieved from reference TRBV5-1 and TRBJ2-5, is KAGVTQTPRYLIKTRGQQVTLSCSPISGHRSVSWYQQTPGQGLQFLFEYFSETQRNKGNFPGRFSGRQFSNSRSEMNVSTLELGDSALYLCASSLVQTQETQYFGPGTRLLVL.